This TCR beta chain was sequenced for a study of blood T cell repertoires in COVID-19. Methods used by the authors: Reference gene primer amplification in the assay estimated nucleated cell counts. Here immunoSEQ multiplex PCR was the method, and the copy in TCRdb shows in-frame clones only, minus some. Clonal size and the V and J genes are those of that table, whereas D and trimming came from the DNA. The sample lists around 250,000 clones, around 87% seen once, with 1.6% in the top ten. Participants were aged about 18 to 90 years, lived in around 22 US areas, and enrolled virtually. Participants were placed into cohorts based on the clinical history they reported. Two negative PCRs, clearance, or symptom resolution characterized the recovered Cohort 3 donors. The CDR3 spans 16 residues. V was cut by 3 bases and J by 5 bases, with 18 bases left in between. CDR1 is SGHRS, CDR2 YFSETQ, per germline.

The source is a woman between 50 and 59 years old who had recovered from COVID-19. The chain couples TRBV5-1 to TRBJ2-1, with D tentatively TRBD1 (6 bases). The source material was PBMCs or T cells enriched from blood (not recorded which). The CDR3 reads CASSSSGAGTNNEQFF. The CDR3 DNA reads TGCGCCAGCAGCTCCTCAGGGGCCGGGACCAACAATGAGCAGTTCTTC.